A selection of T cell receptor beta chains follows, all from one sample in a study of molecular identifiers for immune sequencing clone quantification. TCRdb passed the PCR reads through MiXCR, listing each CDR3 protein once. The profile shows 85,000 to 100,000 distinct CDR3 sequences, 24% of them singletons. The sequenced sample was naive CD8+ T cells from blood, with Jurkat cell RNA spiked in. Source of these receptors: a human donor in good health. Some libraries in this study had Jurkat cell RNA spiked in. CDR3s include the opening cysteine and the closing phenylalanine or tryptophan. The D gene is left open where the match is weak. Some rows have no size entry. The others give once, few or many, or a class for an expanded clone.

clone size: many
J gene: TRBJ2-5
D gene: .
V gene: TRBV28
CDR3 DNA: TGTGCCAGCAGTTTATTTTCCCAAGAGACCCAGTACTTC
CDR3 protein: CASSLFSQETQYF

clone size: once
J gene: TRBJ2-1
D gene: .
V gene: TRBV20-1
CDR3 DNA: TGCAATGCCGTCCCAGGGTGGGGGGAGTCAGGTAATGAGCAGTTCTTC
CDR3 protein: CNAVPGWGESGNEQFF

clone size: many
J gene: TRBJ1-3
D gene: .
V gene: TRBV7-2
CDR3 DNA: TGTGCCAGCAGCTTAGGGGGCCGAAACACCATATATTTT
CDR3 protein: CASSLGGRNTIYF

clone size: .
J gene: TRBJ2-5
D gene: TRBD1
V gene: TRBV27
CDR3 DNA: TGTGCCAGCAGTTTAGCCAGGGGGCTACCGGAGACCCAGTACTTC
CDR3 protein: CASSLARGLPETQYF

clone size: many
J gene: TRBJ2-3
D gene: .
V gene: TRBV4-1
CDR3 DNA: TGCGCCAGCAGCCAGGAACTACTGGACACCTTCACAGATACGCAGTATTTT
CDR3 protein: CASSQELLDTFTDTQYF

clone size: many
J gene: TRBJ1-1
D gene: TRBD1
V gene: TRBV4-1
CDR3 DNA: TGCGCCAGCAGCCATGACAGGGTGATGGACACTGAAGCTTTCTTT
CDR3 protein: CASSHDRVMDTEAFF

clone size: many
J gene: TRBJ2-7
D gene: .
V gene: TRBV6-5
CDR3 DNA: TGTGCCAGCAGGCTGGCAGGGTACTCCGAGCAGTACTTC
CDR3 protein: CASRLAGYSEQYF

clone size: many
J gene: TRBJ2-3
D gene: .
V gene: TRBV12-3/TRBV12-4
CDR3 DNA: TGTGCCAGCAGCGGGGACCTACGCACAGATACGCAGTATTTT
CDR3 protein: CASSGDLRTDTQYF

clone size: many
J gene: TRBJ1-1
D gene: TRBD1
V gene: TRBV7-9
CDR3 DNA: TGTGCCAGCAGCTGGGACAGAACACTGAACACTGAAGCTTTCTTT
CDR3 protein: CASSWDRTLNTEAFF

clone size: few
J gene: TRBJ2-1
D gene: .
V gene: TRBV4-1
CDR3 DNA: TGCGCCAGCAGCCGAGAAACTAGCTTGGGAAATGAGCAGTTCTTC
CDR3 protein: CASSRETSLGNEQFF

clone size: many
J gene: TRBJ1-2
D gene: TRBD1
V gene: TRBV29-1
CDR3 DNA: TGCAGCGTTAGTCCCCAAGGACAGGCCTATGGCTACACCTTC
CDR3 protein: CSVSPQGQAYGYTF

clone size: many
J gene: TRBJ2-7
D gene: .
V gene: TRBV25-1
CDR3 DNA: TGTGCCAGCAGTGACCCACCGAGCGGCCTCTACGAGCAGTACTTC
CDR3 protein: CASSDPPSGLYEQYF

clone size: many
J gene: TRBJ1-4
D gene: TRBD1
V gene: TRBV29-1
CDR3 DNA: TGCAGCGTTGAAGCGAGGACAGGGAGGGGAAAACTGTTTTTT
CDR3 protein: CSVEARTGRGKLFF